The present entry profiles one T cell receptor (beta chain) with its context. What it recognizes is unknown. The data stem from a study of T cell responses to AZD1222 COVID-19 vaccine. The overall study: Pooled together were second doses at about 4 or about 12 weeks.

The V and J ends lost 3 bases and 6 bases, in that order; junction bases with no gene match: 5. Germline lookup yields CDR1 MNHNS and CDR2 SASEGT. This CDR3 spans 14 amino acids. Study-wide points: Most donors were white British and more were female, and clonal diversity was possibly underestimated. Targeting of unmutated variant regions was reportedly seen in nearly half of spike-specific TCRs. Of the AZD1222 recipients, only 5 to 7 were seropositive at baseline.

Assay used: immunoSEQ multiplex PCR; TCRdb lists only in-frame clones, some missing. The table shows over 150,000 clones, with roughly 92% occurring only once. The clonotype was recovered from an adult in good health. V gene TRBV6-1 combines with J gene TRBJ1-5, with 7 bases aligning to TRBD1. The specimen comprised peripheral blood, sampled on day 0 of AZD1222 vaccination. The chain's CDR3 is CASSETGSGQPQHF. The CDR3 nucleotides are TGTGCCAGCAGTGAGACAGGGTCCGGTCAGCCCCAGCATTTT.